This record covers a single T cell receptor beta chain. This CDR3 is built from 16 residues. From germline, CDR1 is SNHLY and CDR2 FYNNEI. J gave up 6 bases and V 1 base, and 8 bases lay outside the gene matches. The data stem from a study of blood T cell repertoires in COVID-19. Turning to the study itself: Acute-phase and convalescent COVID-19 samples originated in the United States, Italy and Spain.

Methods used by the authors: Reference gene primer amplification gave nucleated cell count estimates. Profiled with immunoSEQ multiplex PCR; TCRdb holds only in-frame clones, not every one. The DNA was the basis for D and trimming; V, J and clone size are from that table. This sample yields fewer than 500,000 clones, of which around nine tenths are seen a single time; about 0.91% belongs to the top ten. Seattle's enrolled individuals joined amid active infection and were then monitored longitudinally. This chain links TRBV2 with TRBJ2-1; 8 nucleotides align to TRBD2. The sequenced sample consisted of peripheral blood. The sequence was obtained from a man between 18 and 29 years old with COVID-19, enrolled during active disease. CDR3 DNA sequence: TGTGCCAGCAGTGAAGAAAGCCTAGCGGGTGTCAATGAGCAGTTCTTC. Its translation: CASSEESLAGVNEQFF.